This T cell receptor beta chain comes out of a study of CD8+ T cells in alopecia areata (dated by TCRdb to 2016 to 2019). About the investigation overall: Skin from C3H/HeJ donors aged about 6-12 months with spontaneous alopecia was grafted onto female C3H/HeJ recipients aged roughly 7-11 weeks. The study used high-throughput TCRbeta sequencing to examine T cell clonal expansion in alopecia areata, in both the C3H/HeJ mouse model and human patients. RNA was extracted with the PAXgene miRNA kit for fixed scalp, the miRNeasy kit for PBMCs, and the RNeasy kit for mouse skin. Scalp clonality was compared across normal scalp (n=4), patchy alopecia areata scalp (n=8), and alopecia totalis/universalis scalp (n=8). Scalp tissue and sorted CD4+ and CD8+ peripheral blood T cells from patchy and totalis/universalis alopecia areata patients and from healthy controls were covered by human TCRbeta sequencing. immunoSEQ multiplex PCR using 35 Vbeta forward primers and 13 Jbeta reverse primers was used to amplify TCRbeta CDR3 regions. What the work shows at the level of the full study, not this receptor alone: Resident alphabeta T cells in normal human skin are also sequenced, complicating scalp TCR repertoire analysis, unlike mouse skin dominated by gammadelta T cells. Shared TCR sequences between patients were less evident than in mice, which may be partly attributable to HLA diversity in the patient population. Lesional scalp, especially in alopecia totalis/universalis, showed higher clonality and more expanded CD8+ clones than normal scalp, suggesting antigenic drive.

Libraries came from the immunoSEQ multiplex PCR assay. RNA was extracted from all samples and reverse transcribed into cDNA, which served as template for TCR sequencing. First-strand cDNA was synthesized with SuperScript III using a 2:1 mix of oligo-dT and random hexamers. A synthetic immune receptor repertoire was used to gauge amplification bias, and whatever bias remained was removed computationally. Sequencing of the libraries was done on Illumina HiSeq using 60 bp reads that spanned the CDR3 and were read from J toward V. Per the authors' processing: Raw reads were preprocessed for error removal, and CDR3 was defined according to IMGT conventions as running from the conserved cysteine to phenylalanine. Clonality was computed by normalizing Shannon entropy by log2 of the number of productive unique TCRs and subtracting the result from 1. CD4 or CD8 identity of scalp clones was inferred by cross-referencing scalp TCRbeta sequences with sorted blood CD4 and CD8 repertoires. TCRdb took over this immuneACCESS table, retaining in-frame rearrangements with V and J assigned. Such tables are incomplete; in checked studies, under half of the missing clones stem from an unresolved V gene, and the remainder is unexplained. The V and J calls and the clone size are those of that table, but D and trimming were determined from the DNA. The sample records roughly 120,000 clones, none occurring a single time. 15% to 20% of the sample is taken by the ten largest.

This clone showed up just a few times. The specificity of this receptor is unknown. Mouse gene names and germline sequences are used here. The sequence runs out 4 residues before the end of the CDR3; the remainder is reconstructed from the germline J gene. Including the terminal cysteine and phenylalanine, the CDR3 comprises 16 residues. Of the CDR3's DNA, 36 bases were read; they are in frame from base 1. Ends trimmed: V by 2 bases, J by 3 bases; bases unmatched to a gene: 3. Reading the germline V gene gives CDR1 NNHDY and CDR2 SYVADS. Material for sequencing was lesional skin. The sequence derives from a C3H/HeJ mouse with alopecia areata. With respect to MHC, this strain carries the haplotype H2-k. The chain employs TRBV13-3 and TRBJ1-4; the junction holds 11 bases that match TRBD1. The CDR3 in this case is CASSEWTGGTNERLFF. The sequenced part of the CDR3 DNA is TGTGCCAGCAGTGAGTGGACAGGGGGCACCAACGAA.